This record covers a single T cell receptor beta chain. These data belong to a study of blood T cells in healthy people across ages. A second roughly 6 to 11 cycle PCR used barcoded and J-beta primers. Researchers report that each sample yielded at least 2.5 million CDR3-containing paired-end reads. In TCRdb, the 5' RACE reads were re-called with MiXCR into one record per CDR3 protein. This sample has approximately 1.5 million distinct CDR3 sequences, with 35% to 45% found just once. Between the trimmed V and J ends, which lost 5 bases and 4 bases, there was a span of 26 bases. The CDR3 sequence is 17 residues long. The germline V gene has CDR1 DFQATT and CDR2 SNEGSKA (reference sequence). The amount of total RNA extracted per sample was at least 5.5 micrograms.

The chain combines TRBV20-1 with TRBJ1-2, with a tentative D call TRBD1 (5 bases). What was sequenced was blood. This sequence was found in a woman aged 18-29 years in good health. CDR3 DNA: TGCAGTGCTTCAACCCGGGACGGCAGGAGGTTTGGCTATGGCTACACCTTC. It is translated as CSASTRDGRRFGYGYTF.